This T cell receptor beta chain was found in a study of blood T cells in healthy people across ages. This CDR3 is built from 19 residues. Germline V gene lookup returns CDR1 SGHDN and CDR2 FVKESK. Germline trimming cut 5 bases from V and 1 base from J; bases unmatched to any gene: 12. This clonotype was found a few times. Primed by a sample-barcoded 5' primer and a J-beta primer mix, a second PCR proceeded for 7 to 11 cycles. TCRdb re-called the 5' RACE reads with MiXCR, one entry per CDR3 protein. The sample has about 1.7 million distinct CDR3 sequences; under 30% are singletons. Material for sequencing was blood. The J gene is TRBJ2-5, the V gene TRBV14, with 14 bases aligning to TRBD2. The receptor was isolated from a woman aged 25 to 45 in good health. The DNA of the CDR3 is TGTGCCAGCAGCGTACGAATCGGACTAGCGGGAGGTATCCAAGAGACCCAGTACTTC. Its protein is CASSVRIGLAGGIQETQYF.